The 20 T cell receptor beta chains given below trace back to one sample, sequenced in a study of cytomegalovirus exposure and HLA in healthy donors. PCR amplification relied on 60 Vbeta primers (plus 13 Jbeta primers). TCRdb keeps only in-frame clones here, not all; method: immunoSEQ multiplex PCR. The sample contains 90,000 to 120,000 clones, 77% of which appear only once. The sample was PBMCs. The receptors stem from a male donor in good health and CMV-seronegative.

This chain connects TRBV19 to TRBJ2-5; 9 bases match TRBD1. The ends lost 4 bases at V and 2 bases at J; junction bases unmatched: 2. Germline CDR1 and CDR2: LNHDA and SQIVND (reference sequence). This CDR3 spans 14 amino acids. In DNA, the CDR3 is TGTGCCAGTAGTAGACAGGGGGGTCAAGAGACCCAGTACTTC. Translation gives CASSRQGGQETQYF.

This sequence joins TRBV5-1 and TRBJ2-5, with D unresolved. The J call is doubtful: the DNA matches TRBJ2-7 better. The germline V gene encodes CDR1 SGHRS and CDR2 YFSETQ. This CDR3 is 14 amino acids long. The DNA for the CDR3 is TGCGCCAGCAGCTCAAGAGCGAGTTCCGACGAGCAGTACTTC. Residues: CASSSRASSDEQYF.

This chain joins TRBV30 and TRBJ1-5; D not resolved. CDR3 length: 15 amino acids. Trimming left V 5 bases short and J 1 base short, with 15 bases between. Germline V gene data show CDR1 as GTSNPN and CDR2 as SVGIG (reference sequence). CDR3 sequence: CAWGRSSGSNQPQHF. The CDR3 nucleotides are TGTGCCTGGGGGAGGTCCAGTGGGAGCAATCAGCCCCAGCATTTT.

The chain uses TRBV21-1 and TRBJ2-5; the table calls TRBD1, which could not be checked here. TRBV21-1 is tagged as a pseudogene. CDR3 length: 21 amino acids. The DNA for the CDR3 is TGTGCCAGCAGCAAGATTACCGGGACAGGGTATTACGTGGGGTTCCAAGAGACCCAGTACTTC. This gives the protein CASSKITGTGYYVGFQETQYF.

The rearrangement joins TRBV5-6 to TRBJ1-3; no definite D call. CDR3 size: 16 residues. CDR1 is SGHDT and CDR2 is YYEEEE in the germline V gene. Trimming pared 1 base from V and 0 bases from J, leaving 11 bases between. CDR3 sequence reads: CASSLRGINSGNTIYF. The CDR3 nucleotides read TGTGCCAGCAGCTTGCGAGGGATTAACTCTGGAAACACCATATATTTT.

This clone has more than one count but fewer than ten. This sequence joins TRBV6-6 and TRBJ2-1; 13 bases line up with TRBD2. Germline CDR1 reads MNHNY; CDR2 reads SVGAGI (reference sequence). V dropped 6 bases and J dropped 6; count of bases not matched to a gene: 5. The CDR3 is 15 amino acids. The CDR3 here is CASSGLAGEVNEQFF. CDR3 nucleotides: TGTGCCAGCAGCGGACTAGCGGGAGAGGTCAATGAGCAGTTCTTC.

J is TRBJ2-5 and V is TRBV5-1; 7 positions match TRBD2. V shed 4 bases, J shed 7 bases, and the junction held 10 bases outside the gene matches. In germline, CDR1 is SGHRS, CDR2 YFSETQ. This CDR3 comprises 14 residues. CDR3 loop: CASSVRDYLGTQYF. The CDR3 region has the DNA TGCGCCAGCAGCGTCCGGGACTACCTCGGGACCCAGTACTTC.

This chain uses TRBV5-1 with TRBJ1-3; D possibly corresponds to TRBD1 (5 bases). Trimming cost V 3 bases and J 0 bases, with 10 bases left between them. This CDR3 region has 15 residues. Germline CDR1 reads SGHRS; CDR2 reads YFSETQ. As DNA, the CDR3 is TGCGCCAGCAGCTCTACAGGAGACTCTGGAAACACCATATATTTT. Translation gives CASSSTGDSGNTIYF.

This chain joins TRBV5-5 and TRBJ1-5; D is undetermined. The V gene's germline CDR1 is SGHKS and CDR2 YYEKEE (reference sequence). The length of the CDR3 is 15 residues. The ends were cut back, 0 bases at V and 6 bases at J, with 13 bases in the middle. The CDR3 region is CASSLAAGRSQPQHF. The CDR3 DNA follows: TGTGCCAGCAGCTTGGCCGCGGGGAGAAGTCAGCCCCAGCATTTT.

The chain links TRBV5-1 to TRBJ1-4; possible D gene TRBD1, 5 bases. The CDR3 is 13 amino acids. Germline lookup yields CDR1 SGHRS and CDR2 YFSETQ. Trimming removed 4 bases at V and 13 bases at J, with 17 bases between. The CDR3 region has the DNA TGCGCCAGCAGCACGGGGGAGACGCAGTTACTGTTTTTT. Its protein is CASSTGETQLLFF.

V and J are TRBV29-1 and TRBJ2-1; 13 nucleotides agree with TRBD2. This CDR3 spans 17 amino acids. Germline V gives CDR1 SQVTM, CDR2 ANQGSEA. Trimming cost V 4 bases and J 3 bases; bases outside gene matches: 9. CDR3 loop: CSVGGLAGDGIYNEQFF. In DNA form, the CDR3 reads TGCAGCGTTGGAGGACTAGCGGGAGACGGTATCTACAATGAGCAGTTCTTC.

The rearrangement links TRBV6-6 to TRBJ2-2; possibly TRBD1 for D (5 bases). CDR3 length: 13 residues. Trimming left V 5 bases short and J 3 bases short, with 7 bases between. In germline, CDR1 is MNHNY, CDR2 SVGAGI (reference sequence). The CDR3 protein is CASSPRDTGELFF. The CDR3 DNA is TGTGCCAGCAGTCCCAGGGACACCGGGGAGCTGTTTTTT.

The gene calls are TRBV15 and TRBJ2-2, with D hard to call. The germline V gene has CDR1 LNHNV and CDR2 YYDKDF (reference sequence). The V and J ends lost 1 base and 3 bases respectively, with 6 bases between them. This CDR3 is built from 14 residues. CDR3 DNA sequence: TGTGCCACCAGCAGAGTTGGAGACACCGGGGAGCTGTTTTTT. Amino acids: CATSRVGDTGELFF.

The chain is built from TRBV5-1 and TRBJ2-1; possible D gene TRBD2, 6 bases. V was cut by 3 bases and J by 6 bases, with 22 bases left in between. Germline V gives CDR1 SGHRS, CDR2 YFSETQ. The CDR3 is 17 amino acids. The CDR3 region is CASSSSTTGVPGNEQFF. The CDR3 nucleotides read TGCGCCAGCAGCTCCTCGACGACGGGGGTCCCAGGCAATGAGCAGTTCTTC.

V usage is TRBV19 and J usage is TRBJ1-2; 7 bases line up with TRBD1. V trimming: 6 bases; J trimming: 8 bases; junction bases outside the gene matches: 12. CDR3 length: 14 residues. Per the germline V gene, CDR1 is LNHDA and CDR2 is SQIVND (reference sequence). CDR3 nucleotide sequence: TGTGCCAGTAGCACAGGGGACACCGATCGAGGCTACACCTTC. Its protein is CASSTGDTDRGYTF.

The chain couples TRBV5-1 to TRBJ2-7; 9 nucleotides line up with TRBD2. This CDR3 comprises 15 residues. CDR1 is SGHRS, CDR2 YFSETQ, per germline. V lost 5 bases and J lost 0; bases outside the gene matches: 6. DNA for the CDR3: TGCGCCAGCAGTTCTAGCGGGGAGAGCTCCTACGAGCAGTACTTC. Its translation is CASSSSGESSYEQYF.

The rearrangement uses TRBV25-1 and TRBJ1-1; D might be TRBD1 (5 bases). V lost 1 base and J lost 0, with 12 bases in between. The V gene's germline CDR1 is MGHDK and CDR2 SYGVNS. This CDR3 is 16 amino acids long. Written as DNA, the CDR3 is TGTGCCAGCAGTGAATGGGCAGGGAACATGAACACTGAAGCTTTCTTT. Protein: CASSEWAGNMNTEAFF.

The chain is built from TRBV6-5 and TRBJ2-1; D may be TRBD1 (5 bases). Germline loops: CDR1 MNHEY, CDR2 SVGAGI. There are 15 residues in the CDR3. V lost 4 bases to trimming and J lost 0 bases, with 10 bases between them. The CDR3 loop is CASSLTVFSYNEQFF. As DNA, the CDR3 is TGTGCCAGCAGTTTGACAGTATTCTCCTACAATGAGCAGTTCTTC.

The chain carries TRBV5-4 and TRBJ2-5; 10 bases match TRBD2. The CDR3 totals 15 residues. V shed 4 bases and J 4 bases; nucleotides not matched to a gene: 7. Germline values: CDR1 SGHNT, CDR2 YYREEE (reference sequence). The CDR3 sequence is CASSGGLASRETQYF. In DNA, the CDR3 is TGTGCCAGCAGCGGGGGACTAGCGTCCCGAGAGACCCAGTACTTC.

The chain has TRBV7-2 and TRBJ1-3, with 7 bases fitting TRBD1. CDR3 length: 13 amino acids. Per the germline V gene, CDR1 is SGHTA and CDR2 is FQGNSA. Germline trimming cut 5 bases from V and 5 bases from J; bases unmatched to any gene: 3. The CDR3 sequence: CASSRDSRNTIYF. The CDR3 DNA reads TGTGCCAGCAGCCGGGACAGCAGAAACACCATATATTTT.